This TCR beta chain emerged from a study of blood T cell repertoires in COVID-19 (TCRdb year 2020). Broadly, across the study: Samples covering the acute and convalescent phases of COVID-19 were provided by collaborators in the United States, Italy and Spain. The material from the prospective study consisted of cDNA or gDNA derived from T cells, B-cell-depleted T cells, or PBMCs. The dataset comprised deeply sampled blood TCRbeta repertoires from subjects exposed to, actively infected with, or recovered from COVID-19. The repertoires were released in a freely available public database intended as a resource for research on the immune response to SARS-CoV-2. The samples were drawn from the first 160 participants of the ongoing ImmuneRACE study and from more than 1,000 subjects provided by 6 global collaborators. Sample metadata almost always included a de-identified subject ID, COVID-19 status, age in years and sex. HLA class I and class II types, where available, came from metadata supplied by the sample provider rather than from assay-based typing.

Per the germline V gene, SGHTA is the CDR1 and FQGNSA is the CDR2. V was cut back by 1 base and J by 6 bases, leaving a gap of 13 bases between them. The CDR3 has 14 amino acids, counting the end cysteine and valine. Of all the DNA, just the CDR3 is kept, 42 bases in frame from base 1. The immunoSEQ Assay, a bias-controlled multiplex PCR, was used to amplify TCRbeta CDR3 regions from genomic DNA. As for how the authors treated the data: The number of nucleated cells in each sample was estimated from the amplification of reference gene primers within the assay. To quantify the absolute abundance of each unique TCRbeta CDR3 rearrangement, sequence reads were collapsed and filtered. Productive Simpson clonality was computed per sample as the square root of Simpson's diversity index over productive rearrangements. Not all clones reach the TCRdb copy of this immuneACCESS table, which keeps in-frame sequences only. Checked studies attribute under half of the gap to unresolved V genes and leave the rest unexplained. The DNA gave D and trimming, while V, J and clone size come from that table. The sample has roughly 220,000 clones on record, around 83% of them singletons. The ten largest clones represent less than 7% of the sample.

What the work shows at the level of the full study, not this receptor alone: The quantity of clinical and demographic metadata differed by source and by participant and was supplied without curation.

Participants in the prospective study were enrolled through a virtual design, were aged roughly 18 to 95 years, and lived in 24 United States geographic areas. To assign participants to cohorts, the prospective study relied on clinical history that participants themselves reported in a screening survey and a study questionnaire. Recovered participants in ImmuneRACE Cohort 3 were defined as having two consecutive negative NP/OP PCR tests, clearance from a healthcare professional, or resolution of symptoms. In the prospective study, mobile phlebotomists collected whole blood, serum and a nasopharyngeal or oropharyngeal swab from each participant. Prospective study participants could optionally give additional blood draws and questionnaires over an approximately two-month period. Prospective study blood samples were shipped either frozen or at room temperature before DNA extraction. Concerning this clone: Its recognized antigen is unknown. Base qualities are missing; no much larger clone stands one base away.

This receptor was taken from a woman in her 40s who had recovered from COVID-19. The sequenced sample consisted of PBMCs or T cells enriched from blood (not recorded which). This receptor chain uses TRBV7-2 and TRBJ2-7, with TRBD2 perhaps the D gene, on 6 matching bases. The CDR3 reads as follows: CASSLGLAPVEQYV. The bases read TGTGCCAGCAGCTTAGGGCTAGCGCCGGTCGAGCAGTACGTC.